This TCR beta chain was identified in a study of blood T cell repertoires in COVID-19. As handled by the study authors: How many nucleated cells were present was estimated from reference gene primer amplification. Repertoires were generated with immunoSEQ multiplex PCR, while TCRdb's copy carries only in-frame clones and drops some. That table gives V, J and clone size, and the DNA gave D and trimming. In the table there are fewer than 300,000 clones, approximately 85% of which are singletons. In terms of age and location, participants ranged from about 18 to 89 years and lived in approximately 26 US areas. Cohort placement rested on clinical history that participants reported themselves. Among Cohort 3 donors, those recovered had two negative PCRs, clearance, or symptom resolution. Trimming took 2 bases from V and 4 from J, leaving 14 bases between them. From germline, CDR1 is MNHEY and CDR2 SMNVEV (reference sequence). This CDR3 is 15 amino acids long.

V gene TRBV27 combines with J gene TRBJ1-2, with a weak D call TRBD1 (5 bases). The sequencing sample was made of PBMCs or T cells enriched from blood (not recorded which). This sequence was found in a woman in her twenties or thirties who had recovered from COVID-19. Written as DNA, the CDR3 is TGTGCCAGCAGTTTAAAGGGAGGGGCGGGCTATGGCTACACCTTC. It codes for CASSLKGGAGYGYTF.